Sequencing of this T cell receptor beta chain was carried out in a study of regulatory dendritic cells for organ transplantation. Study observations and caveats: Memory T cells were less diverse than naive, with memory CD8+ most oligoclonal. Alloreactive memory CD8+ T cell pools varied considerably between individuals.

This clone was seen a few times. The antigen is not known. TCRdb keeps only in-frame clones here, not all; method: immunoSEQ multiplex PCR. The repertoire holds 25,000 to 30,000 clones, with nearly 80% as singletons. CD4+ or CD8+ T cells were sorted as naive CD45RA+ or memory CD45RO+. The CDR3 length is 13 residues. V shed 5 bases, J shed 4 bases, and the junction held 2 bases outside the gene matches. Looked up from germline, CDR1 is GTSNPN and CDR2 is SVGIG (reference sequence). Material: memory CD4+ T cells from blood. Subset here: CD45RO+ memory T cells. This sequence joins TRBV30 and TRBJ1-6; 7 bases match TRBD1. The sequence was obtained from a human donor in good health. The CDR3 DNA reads TGTGCCTGGCAGGGACAGTATAATTCACCCCTCCACTTT. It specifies CAWQGQYNSPLHF. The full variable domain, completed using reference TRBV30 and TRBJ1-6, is SQTIHQWPATLVQPVGSPLSLECTVEGTSNPNLYWYRQAAGRGLQLLFYSVGIGQISSEVPQNLSASRPQDRQFILSSKKLLLSDSGFYLCAWQGQYNSPLHFGNGTRLTVT.